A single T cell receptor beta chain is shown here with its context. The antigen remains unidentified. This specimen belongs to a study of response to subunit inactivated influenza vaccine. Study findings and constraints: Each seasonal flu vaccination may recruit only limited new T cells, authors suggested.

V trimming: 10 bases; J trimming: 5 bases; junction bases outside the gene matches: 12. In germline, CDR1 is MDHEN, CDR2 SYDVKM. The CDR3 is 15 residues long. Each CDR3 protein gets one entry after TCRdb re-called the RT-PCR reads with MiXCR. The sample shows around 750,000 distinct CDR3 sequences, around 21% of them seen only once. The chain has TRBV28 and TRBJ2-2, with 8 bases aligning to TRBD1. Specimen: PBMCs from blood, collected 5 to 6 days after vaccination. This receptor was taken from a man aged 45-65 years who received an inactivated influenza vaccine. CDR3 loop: CATQLSRDRTGELFF. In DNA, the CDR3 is TGTGCCACCCAACTGTCCCGGGACAGGACCGGGGAGCTGTTTTTT.